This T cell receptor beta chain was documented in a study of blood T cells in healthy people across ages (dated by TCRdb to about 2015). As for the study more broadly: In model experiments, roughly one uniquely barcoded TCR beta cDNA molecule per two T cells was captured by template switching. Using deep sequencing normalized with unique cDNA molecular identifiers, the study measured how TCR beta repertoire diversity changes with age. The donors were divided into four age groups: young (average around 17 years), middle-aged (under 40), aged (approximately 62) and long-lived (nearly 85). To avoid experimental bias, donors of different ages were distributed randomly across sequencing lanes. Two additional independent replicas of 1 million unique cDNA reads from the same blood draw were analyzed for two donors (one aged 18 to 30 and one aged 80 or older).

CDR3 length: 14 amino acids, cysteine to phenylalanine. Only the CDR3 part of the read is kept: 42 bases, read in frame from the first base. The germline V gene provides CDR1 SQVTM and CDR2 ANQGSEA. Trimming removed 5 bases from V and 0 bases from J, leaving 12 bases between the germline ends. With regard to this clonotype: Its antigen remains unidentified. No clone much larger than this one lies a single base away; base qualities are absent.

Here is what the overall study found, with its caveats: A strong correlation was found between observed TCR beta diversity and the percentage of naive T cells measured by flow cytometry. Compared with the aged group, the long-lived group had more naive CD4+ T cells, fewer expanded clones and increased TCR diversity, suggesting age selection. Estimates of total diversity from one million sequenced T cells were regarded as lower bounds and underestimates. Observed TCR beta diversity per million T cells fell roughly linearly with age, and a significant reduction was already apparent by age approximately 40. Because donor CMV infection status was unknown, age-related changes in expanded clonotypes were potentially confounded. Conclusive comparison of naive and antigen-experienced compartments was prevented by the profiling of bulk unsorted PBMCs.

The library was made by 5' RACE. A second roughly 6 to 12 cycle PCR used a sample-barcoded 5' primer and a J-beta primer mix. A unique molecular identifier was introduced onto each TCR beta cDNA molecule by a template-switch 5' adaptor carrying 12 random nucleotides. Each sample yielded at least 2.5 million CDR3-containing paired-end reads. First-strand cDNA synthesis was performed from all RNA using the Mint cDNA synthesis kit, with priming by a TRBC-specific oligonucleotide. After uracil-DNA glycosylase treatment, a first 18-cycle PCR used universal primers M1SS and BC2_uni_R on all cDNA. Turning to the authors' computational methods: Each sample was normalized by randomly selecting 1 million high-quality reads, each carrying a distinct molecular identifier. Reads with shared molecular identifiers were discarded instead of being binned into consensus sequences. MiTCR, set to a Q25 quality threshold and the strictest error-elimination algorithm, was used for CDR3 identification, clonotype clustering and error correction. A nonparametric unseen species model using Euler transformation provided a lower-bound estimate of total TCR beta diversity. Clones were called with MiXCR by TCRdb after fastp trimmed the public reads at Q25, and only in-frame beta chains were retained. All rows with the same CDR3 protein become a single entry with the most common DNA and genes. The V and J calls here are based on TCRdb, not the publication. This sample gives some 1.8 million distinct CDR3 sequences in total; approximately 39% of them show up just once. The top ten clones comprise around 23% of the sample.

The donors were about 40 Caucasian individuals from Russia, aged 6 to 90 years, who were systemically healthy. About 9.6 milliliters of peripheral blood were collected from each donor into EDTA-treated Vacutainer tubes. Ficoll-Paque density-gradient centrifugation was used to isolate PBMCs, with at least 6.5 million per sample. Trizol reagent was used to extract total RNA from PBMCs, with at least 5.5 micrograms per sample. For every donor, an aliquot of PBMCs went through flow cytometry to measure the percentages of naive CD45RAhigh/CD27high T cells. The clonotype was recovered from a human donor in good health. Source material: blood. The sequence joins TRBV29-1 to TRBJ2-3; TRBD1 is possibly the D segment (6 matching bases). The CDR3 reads CSVRRDISTDTQYF. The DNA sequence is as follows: TGCAGCGTTCGCCGGGACATAAGCACAGATACGCAGTATTTT.